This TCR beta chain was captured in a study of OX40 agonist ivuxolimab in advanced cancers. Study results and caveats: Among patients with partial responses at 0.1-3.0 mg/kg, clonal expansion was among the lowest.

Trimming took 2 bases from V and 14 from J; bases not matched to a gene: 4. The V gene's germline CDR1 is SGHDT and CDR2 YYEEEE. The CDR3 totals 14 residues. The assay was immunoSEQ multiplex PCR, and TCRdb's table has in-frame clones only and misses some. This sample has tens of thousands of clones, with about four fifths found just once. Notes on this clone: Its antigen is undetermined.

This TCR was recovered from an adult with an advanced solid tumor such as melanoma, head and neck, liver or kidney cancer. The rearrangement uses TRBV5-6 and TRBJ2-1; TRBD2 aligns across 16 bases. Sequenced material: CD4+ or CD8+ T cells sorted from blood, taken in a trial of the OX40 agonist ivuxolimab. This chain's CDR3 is CASSFGTSGRAEFF. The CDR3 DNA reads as TGTGCCAGCAGCTTCGGGACTAGCGGGAGGGCCGAGTTCTTC.